The entry below describes one T cell receptor beta chain. Antigen specificity is unknown. V gave up 4 bases and J gave up 1 base, with 19 bases separating them. CDR3 length: 17 residues. Germline-derived CDR1 and CDR2 are SGHRS and YFSETQ. Measured with immunoSEQ multiplex PCR; TCRdb has only the in-frame clones, and not every one. The sample yields some 1.1 million clones, about 72% seen once. This sample is drawn from a study of shared clonotypes between healthy human individuals. Whole-study findings and limits: Generation probabilities were higher for clonotypes shared across all four sorted-subset donors than for unshared ones. Naive subsets generally exceeded memory subsets in estimated richness. The authors expected sequencing depth to affect clonotype sharing among donors.

Input material: memory CD4+ T cells from PBMCs. Subset meaning: CD45RA-negative fraction. The origin of this receptor is a man between 18 and 35 years old in good health. Some clones in this sample may be carry-over from other donors' samples. The chain has TRBV5-1 and TRBJ2-3; the D gene is possibly TRBD2 (7 bases). In DNA form, the CDR3 reads TGCGCCAGCAGCCCCGGTGGGGGGGGGCGACGCACAGATACGCAGTATTTT. As protein: CASSPGGGGRRTDTQYF.